This T cell receptor (beta chain) came from a study of identical twins. After template switching added a universal primer site, the resulting cDNA carried unique molecular identifiers. Each CDR3 protein is one row after TCRdb ran MiXCR on the 5' RACE reads. The sample includes roughly 1.6 million distinct CDR3 sequences, more than 30% of them seen just once. Trimming pared 0 bases from V and 2 bases from J, leaving 9 bases between. This CDR3 is 15 amino acids long. CDR1 and CDR2 (germline): SGDLS, YYNGEE. Sequenced: cord blood. The chain has TRBV9 and TRBJ2-1; no definite D call. This receptor was taken from a newborn girl in good health. The CDR3 DNA follows: TGTGCCAGCAGCGTAGTGGCCGCCACCTACAATGAGCAGTTCTTC. This gives the protein CASSVVAATYNEQFF.